This T cell receptor (beta chain) stems from a study of CD8 T cells in ankylosing spondylitis. General study points: Some motif variants were previously reported in reactive arthritis synovial fluid and blood. Relatively rare in peripheral blood, disease-linked clones were also CD8+. Reportedly, disease-linked clones are significantly enriched in ankylosing spondylitis patients' matched synovial fluid.

On this clonotype: The antigen is not known.

Quantitative barcoded 5'-RACE was used to prepare TCR beta libraries. TCRdb ran MiXCR on the 5' RACE reads and lists one entry per CDR3 protein. The sample yields 85,000 to 100,000 distinct CDR3 sequences, 8.8% seen once. The TCR was taken from a male donor with ankylosing spondylitis or in good health (not recorded which). The sequencing sample was made of blood, either unsorted or a sorted T cell fraction (not recorded which).

The CDR3 nucleotides are TGTGCCAGCTCAGTGCAGGCTGGGGCCAACGTCCTGACTTTC. Translating it yields CASSVQAGANVLTF. The V gene is TRBV28, the J gene TRBJ2-6; D is uncertain. Trimming cost V 8 bases and J 2 bases, with 10 bases left between them. The CDR3 consists of 14 residues. Per the germline V gene, CDR1 is MDHEN and CDR2 is SYDVKM.